Below, 21 T cell receptor beta chains from the same sample are listed, as sequenced in a study of PD-1 blockade in classical Hodgkin lymphoma. The method was immunoSEQ multiplex PCR; TCRdb's version includes in-frame clones alone and lacks a portion of them. The repertoire holds 10,000 to 15,000 clones, with roughly 84% as singletons. All trial patients relapsed after autologous stem cell transplantation. Thawed PBMCs were subjected to magnetic negative selection, which yielded isolated CD8+ T cells. This specimen consisted of CD8+ T cells from blood, obtained at baseline. The receptors stem from a human donor with classical Hodgkin lymphoma.

The rearrangement uses TRBV27 and TRBJ1-5; D perhaps matches TRBD1 (5 bases). The germline CDR1 and CDR2 sequences are MNHEY and SMNVEV (reference sequence). This CDR3 is built from 15 residues. Trimming stripped 1 base from V and 2 bases from J, with 9 bases between. The CDR3 nucleotides read TGTGCCAGCAGTTTATTCGGGACGGGCAATCAGCCCCAGCATTTT. Protein: CASSLFGTGNQPQHF.

This rearrangement joins TRBV4-3 to TRBJ2-1, with D perhaps TRBD2 (7 bases). The germline V gene has CDR1 LGHNA and CDR2 YSLEER. CDR3 length: 18 residues. The V gene lost 0 bases and the J gene lost 2 bases, with 17 bases spanning the gap. CDR3 sequence reads: CASSQDQGRGLTYNEQFF. The CDR3 bases are TGCGCCAGCAGCCAAGATCAGGGGAGGGGACTCACCTACAATGAGCAGTTCTTC.

The DNA of the CDR3 is TGTGCCAGCATGTACGGGGGTAATGAGCAGTTCTTC. Translating it yields CASMYGGNEQFF. The chain employs TRBV28 and TRBJ2-1; D might be TRBD2 (6 bases). This CDR3 spans 12 amino acids. Germline loops: CDR1 MDHEN, CDR2 SYDVKM. V was trimmed by 7 bases and J by 7 bases, leaving 11 bases between them.

The chain is built from TRBV7-2 and TRBJ2-1; TRBD1 matches 8 bases. The junction had 4 bases not matched to a gene; V was cut back by 1 base and J by 5 bases. The germline CDR1 and CDR2 sequences are SGHTA and FQGNSA. The CDR3 covers 15 residues. The CDR3 sequence: CASSLGDRLDNEQFF. In DNA, the CDR3 is TGTGCCAGCAGCTTAGGGGACAGGCTTGACAATGAGCAGTTCTTC.

This rearrangement joins TRBV2 to TRBJ2-7; D is unclear. The CDR3 has 13 amino acids. Trimming removed 1 base at V and 6 bases at J, with 10 bases between. The germline V gene encodes CDR1 SNHLY and CDR2 FYNNEI. The CDR3 is CASSEGQAFEQYF. Written as DNA, the CDR3 is TGTGCCAGCAGTGAAGGCCAGGCTTTCGAGCAGTACTTC.

This clone was found a few times. The gene calls are TRBV9 and TRBJ1-4; D is uncertain. With 0 bases removed from V and 4 bases from J, the gap between germline ends came to 7 bases. This CDR3 is built from 14 residues. Germline CDR1 reads SGDLS; CDR2 reads YYNGEE. Here the CDR3 reads CASSVGANNEKLFF. Written as DNA, the CDR3 is TGTGCCAGCAGCGTAGGGGCAAATAATGAAAAACTGTTTTTT. The entire variable domain, with the rest obtained from reference TRBV9 and TRBJ1-4, is as follows: DSGVTQTPKHLITATGQRVTLRCSPRSGDLSVYWYQQSLDQGLQFLIQYYNGEERAKGNILERFSAQQFPDLHSELNLSSLELGDSALYFCASSVGANNEKLFFGSGTQLSVL.

The chain links TRBV29-1 to TRBJ2-3; 9 nucleotides match TRBD2. In germline, CDR1 is SQVTM, CDR2 ANQGSEA. The CDR3 is 22 amino acids. Trimming cost V 0 bases and J 2 bases; bases outside gene matches: 24. CDR3 in DNA: TGCAGCGTTGAAGATTCACTAGCGGGCGTGCCCCAATCACCACTCTTCACAGATACGCAGTATTTT. Its translation is CSVEDSLAGVPQSPLFTDTQYF.

In nucleotides, the CDR3 is TGTGCCAGCAGCGTAGGTGGGCGCGAGCAGTACTTC. Translation gives CASSVGGREQYF. The chain couples TRBV9 to TRBJ2-7; D is ambiguous. V was cut by 0 bases and J by 6 bases, with 7 bases left in between. This CDR3 has 12 residues. Germline loops: CDR1 SGDLS, CDR2 YYNGEE.

The chain couples TRBV4-3 to TRBJ1-6; D gene ambiguous. The CDR3 extends over 13 amino acids. V was cut by 1 base and J by 6 bases, with 4 bases left in between. Looked up from germline, CDR1 is LGHNA and CDR2 is YSLEER. This CDR3 reads CASSQGTNSPLHF. CDR3 DNA sequence: TGCGCCAGCAGCCAAGGTACTAATTCACCCCTCCACTTT.

The gene calls are TRBV9 and TRBJ2-2, with unresolved D. V was shortened by 3 bases and J by 6 bases, with 9 bases between the two germline ends. From germline, CDR1 is SGDLS and CDR2 YYNGEE. The CDR3 is 13 amino acids. The CDR3 coding sequence is TGTGCCAGCAGCGCCCTCGTAGCCGGGGAGCTGTTTTTT. This sequence encodes CASSALVAGELFF.

Here the CDR3 DNA reads TGCGCCAGCAGCCAGGCACCGGGACAGCCCTACGAGCAGTACTTC. It yields the protein CASSQAPGQPYEQYF. The chain employs TRBV4-3 and TRBJ2-7; the match to TRBD1 covers 7 bases. With 3 bases clipped from V and 2 bases from J, the junction kept 7 bases outside the gene matches. Germline lookup yields CDR1 LGHNA and CDR2 YSLEER. This CDR3 has 15 residues.

This sequence joins TRBV9 and TRBJ2-5; D is perhaps TRBD1 (6 bases). CDR3 size: 16 residues. Germline V gives CDR1 SGDLS, CDR2 YYNGEE. The ends were cut back, 5 bases at V and 0 bases at J, with 17 bases in the middle. Here the CDR3 reads CASSNPSGTHQETQYF. The CDR3 DNA is TGTGCCAGCAGTAATCCCTCCGGGACACACCAAGAGACCCAGTACTTC.

This clone rates as large (0.1 to 1%). This rearrangement joins TRBV2 to TRBJ1-2, with D tentatively TRBD1 (6 bases). CDR3 length: 14 amino acids. The germline gives CDR1 SNHLY, CDR2 FYNNEI. Trimming removed 6 bases from V and 4 bases from J, with 15 bases in between. CDR3 residues: CASRPMVGAYGYTF. The CDR3 nucleotides are TGTGCCAGCAGGCCTATGGTGGGGGCCTATGGCTACACCTTC. The whole variable domain, remainder taken from reference TRBV2 and TRBJ1-2, is EPEVTQTPSHQVTQMGQEVILRCVPISNHLYFYWYRQILGQKVEFLVSFYNNEISEKSEIFDDQFSVERPDGSNFTLKIRSTKLEDSAMYFCASRPMVGAYGYTFGSGTRLTVV.

The gene calls are TRBV9 and TRBJ2-3, with 7 bases matching TRBD2. Trimming took 0 bases from V and 6 from J; bases not matched to a gene: 10. Germline CDR1 is SGDLS and CDR2 is YYNGEE. CDR3 length: 16 amino acids. The CDR3: CASSVAAGDPGDTQYF. In DNA, the CDR3 is TGTGCCAGCAGCGTAGCTGCGGGGGATCCCGGGGATACGCAGTATTTT.

The chain carries TRBV9 and TRBJ1-4, with D unclear. The V end was cut by 2 bases, the J end by 3 bases, with 8 bases between. Germline-derived CDR1 and CDR2 are SGDLS and YYNGEE. The CDR3 sequence is 14 residues long. CDR3 DNA: TGTGCCAGCAGCGTCGGTCTACCTAATGAAAAACTGTTTTTT. Translated: CASSVGLPNEKLFF.

V gene TRBV6-1 combines with J gene TRBJ2-7; 8 bases map to TRBD1. The trim removed 5 bases at V and 4 bases at J, leaving 4 bases unmatched. Germline CDR1 MNHNS, CDR2 SASEGT. CDR3 length equals 13 residues. Here the CDR3 reads CASSPDRVYEQYF. The CDR3 region has the DNA TGTGCCAGCAGTCCGGACAGGGTATACGAGCAGTACTTC.

This clone was observed a few times. The rearrangement links TRBV19 to TRBJ1-1, with D unclear. The germline V gene encodes CDR1 LNHDA and CDR2 SQIVND (reference sequence). This CDR3 is 15 amino acids long. V lost 8 bases and J lost 5, with 21 bases in between. CDR3: CASRRTPGSGTEAFF. The CDR3 DNA follows: TGTGCCAGTCGTAGAACGCCGGGGTCGGGTACTGAAGCTTTCTTT.

This clone showed up just a few times. This chain joins TRBV11-1 and TRBJ1-5; no firm D call. CDR1 is SGHAT, CDR2 FQDESV, per germline (reference sequence). The CDR3 is made up of 15 amino acids. The ends were cut back, 1 base at V and 7 bases at J, with 14 bases in the middle. The CDR3 loop is CASSLGEGAVQPQHF. DNA for the CDR3: TGTGCCAGCAGCTTAGGCGAAGGCGCAGTACAGCCCCAGCATTTT.

V and J are TRBV7-9 and TRBJ1-2; D ambiguous. This CDR3 comprises 14 residues. The germline gives CDR1 SEHNR, CDR2 FQNEAQ (reference sequence). Trimming stripped 5 bases from V and 8 bases from J, with 18 bases between. For the CDR3, the DNA is TGTGCCAGCAGCGAAACTATCTTTTACGAAGGCTACACCTTC. Translation: CASSETIFYEGYTF.

The rearrangement links TRBV11-3 to TRBJ2-1; TRBD2 matches 7 bases. Per germline, CDR1 SGHNT and CDR2 YENEEA. Losses at the gene ends were 2 bases for V and 9 bases for J; bases not matched to a gene: 10. The CDR3 sequence is 15 residues long. CDR3 sequence: CASSLSRGREREQFF. For the CDR3, the DNA is TGTGCCAGCAGCTTATCCCGAGGGCGGGAGCGTGAGCAGTTCTTC.

The rearrangement joins TRBV30 to TRBJ2-3; D not certain. This CDR3 is built from 12 residues. Germline V gene sequence: CDR1 GTSNPN, CDR2 SVGIG (reference sequence). V was clipped by 0 bases and J by 6 bases, with 7 bases between them. The CDR3 nucleotides read TGTGCCTGGAGTGTATCCGGGGATACGCAGTATTTT. This translates into CAWSVSGDTQYF.